This TCR beta chain was recovered during a study of blood T cell repertoires in COVID-19 (dated by TCRdb to 2019 to 2021). Regarding the study in general: The collaborator samples originated in the United States, Italy and Spain and spanned the acute and convalescent phases of COVID-19. The prospective study material was composed of cDNA or gDNA derived from T cells, B-cell-depleted T cells, or PBMCs. Sample metadata almost always included a de-identified subject ID, COVID-19 status, age in years and sex. The repertoires were released in a freely available public database intended as a resource for research on the immune response to SARS-CoV-2. Deeply sampled blood TCRbeta repertoires from subjects exposed to, actively infected with, or recovered from COVID-19 were included in the dataset. Samples came from the ongoing ImmuneRACE study (first 160 participants) plus 1,254 subjects from 6 global collaborators. Where available, HLA class I and class II types were taken from metadata supplied by the sample provider and were not determined by assay-based typing.

The CDR3 numbers 16 residues from cysteine through phenylalanine. Just CDR3 DNA is preserved here, 48 bases in frame from base 1. Reading the germline V gene gives CDR1 SGHDT and CDR2 YYEEEE. Deletion took 2 bases off V and 1 base off J, with a span of 15 bases between the germline ends. Participants in the prospective study were enrolled through a virtual design, were aged about 18 to 90 years, and lived in 24 United States geographic areas. To assign participants to cohorts, the prospective study relied on clinical history that participants themselves reported in a screening survey and a study questionnaire. For ImmuneRACE Cohort 3, a participant was defined as recovered based on two consecutive negative NP/OP PCR tests, clearance by a healthcare professional, or resolution of symptoms. In the prospective study, whole blood, serum and a nasopharyngeal or oropharyngeal swab were collected from each participant by mobile phlebotomists. Participants in the prospective study had the option to provide additional blood draws and questionnaires over a 2-month period. Blood samples from the prospective study were shipped frozen or at room temperature prior to DNA extraction.

Paper-wide results and their limitations: The amount of clinical and demographic metadata varied by source and participant and was provided uncurated.

TCRbeta CDR3 regions were amplified from genomic DNA by means of the immunoSEQ Assay, a bias-controlled multiplex PCR. The study's own analysis went as follows. Within the assay, amplification of reference gene primers was used to estimate how many nucleated cells each sample contained. To quantify the absolute abundance of each unique TCRbeta CDR3 rearrangement, sequence reads were collapsed and filtered. Productive Simpson clonality was computed per sample as the square root of Simpson's diversity index over productive rearrangements. What TCRdb holds here is the immuneACCESS table cut down to in-frame rearrangements. Part of the clones is not present; checked against another copy, under half of the missing clones reflect an unresolved V gene, and the others are unexplained. D and trimming were read from the DNA, whereas the V and J calls and clone size are those reported in that table. This sample holds some 270,000 clones; approximately 83% were observed only once. Of the sample, roughly 4% is held by the ten largest clones.

Note on this clone: The target of this receptor is not known. No base qualities exist here, and no much larger clone lies one base off it.

The TCR originated in a woman aged 25 to 39 who had recovered from COVID-19. The chain joins TRBV5-6 to TRBJ2-5; TRBD1 is perhaps the D gene, given 6 matching bases. The sequencing sample was made of PBMCs or T cells enriched from blood (not recorded which). CDR3 region: CASSFSQGKGQETQYF. The base sequence is TGTGCCAGCAGCTTTTCTCAGGGGAAGGGCCAAGAGACCCAGTACTTC.